This entry lists 14 T cell receptor beta chains sequenced from one sample in a study of blood T cell repertoires in COVID-19 (TCRdb year 2020). The library relied on the immunoSEQ multiplex PCR assay. Sourced from immuneACCESS, this table was stored by TCRdb with only in-frame sequences that have V and J called. A share of the clones is absent; for the studies checked, an unresolved V gene accounts for under half, and the remainder has no known explanation. Recorded for this sample are about 200,000 clones; more than 75% of them occurred a single time. Jointly, the top ten make up under 6.5% of the sample. The sequencing input was peripheral blood. These receptors all come from a man between 40 and 49 years old with active or convalescent COVID-19.

The V call is TRBV6-5, the J call TRBJ1-6; D unclear. This CDR3 contains 13 residues. Trimming took off 6 bases at V and 8 bases at J, with 11 bases between the two ends. Germline V CDR1 and CDR2: MNHEY, SVGAGI. The CDR3 coding sequence is TGTGCCAGCAGGGGCGGGTCGCATTCACCCCTCCACTTT. Its protein product is CASRGGSHSPLHF.

This chain uses TRBV25-1 with TRBJ1-3; no definite D call. This CDR3 is built from 15 residues. CDR1 is MGHDK, CDR2 SYGVNS, per germline. V was trimmed by 4 bases and J by 2 bases, leaving 12 bases between them. CDR3 coding DNA: TGTGCCAGCAGTGGTTTAGGGAGAACTGGAAACACCATATATTTT. It encodes CASSGLGRTGNTIYF.

J is TRBJ1-1 and V is TRBV7-2; a possible D gene is TRBD1 (6 bases). This CDR3 has 13 residues. The germline V gene encodes CDR1 SGHTA and CDR2 FQGNSA. Trimming cost V 5 bases and J 5 bases, with 12 bases left between them. CDR3 in amino acids: CASSPKGGTEAFF. DNA for the CDR3: TGTGCCAGCAGCCCGAAGGGGGGGACTGAAGCTTTCTTT.

The CDR3 DNA reads TGTGCCAGCAGTTCCAACAGGGGGAGCTCCTACAATGAGCAGTTCTTC. Translation gives CASSSNRGSSYNEQFF. The chain recombines TRBV27 with TRBJ2-1; 8 nucleotides align to TRBD1. The length of the CDR3 is 16 residues. V shed 4 bases and J 0 bases; nucleotides not matched to a gene: 5. Germline V gives CDR1 MNHEY, CDR2 SMNVEV (reference sequence).

This clone was recorded only once. This chain connects TRBV5-6 to TRBJ2-7, with 11 bases fitting TRBD1. V gave up 3 bases and J gave up 0 bases; unmatched junction bases: 2. CDR3 length: 15 residues. Germline lookup yields CDR1 SGHDT and CDR2 YYEEEE. CDR3 sequence: CASSWGQGVSYEQYF. The CDR3, as DNA: TGTGCCAGCAGCTGGGGACAGGGGGTCTCCTACGAGCAGTACTTC. Supplemented by reference TRBV5-6 and TRBJ2-7, the full variable domain reads DAGVTQSPTHLIKTRGQQVTLRCSPKSGHDTVSWYQQALGQGPQFIFQYYEEEERQRGNFPDRFSGHQFPNYSSELNVNALLLGDSALYLCASSWGQGVSYEQYFGPGTRLTVT.

This chain joins TRBV4-1 and TRBJ1-5; tentatively, D is TRBD1 (6 bases). Germline V CDR1 and CDR2: MGHRA, YSYEKL. The CDR3 covers 14 residues. Trimming took off 2 bases at V and 5 bases at J, with 10 bases between the two ends. As DNA, the CDR3 is TGCGCCAGCAGCCAATTTACAGGGTATCAGCCCCAGCATTTT. This codes for CASSQFTGYQPQHF.

The chain recombines TRBV14 with TRBJ2-1; possible D gene TRBD2, 6 bases. V dropped 4 bases and J dropped 12 bases, with 10 bases sitting between them. The CDR3 is 11 residues long. CDR1 and CDR2 from the germline V gene are SGHDN and FVKESK. CDR3 DNA: TGTGCCAGCAGCCTTGGGGGGATGCAGTTCTTC. Its protein product is CASSLGGMQFF.

The chain's CDR3 is CATLMRTGSVQPQHF. The CDR3 DNA sequence: TGTGCCACGCTAATGCGGACAGGGTCGGTTCAGCCCCAGCATTTT. V usage is TRBV28 and J usage is TRBJ1-5; 8 nucleotides line up with TRBD1. J gave up 6 bases and V 10 bases, and 14 bases lay outside the gene matches. The germline V gene encodes CDR1 MDHEN and CDR2 SYDVKM. This CDR3 is 15 amino acids long.

The V call is TRBV2, the J call TRBJ1-1, with 7 nucleotides matching TRBD1. Germline CDR1 and CDR2: SNHLY and FYNNEI. Unmatched junction bases numbered 20, after V lost 7 bases and J lost 0 bases. There are 19 residues in the CDR3. In DNA, the CDR3 is TGTGCCAGCACCCGAAGAGGGACAGATAGATTCCTCATGAACACTGAAGCTTTCTTT. It encodes CASTRRGTDRFLMNTEAFF. The full variable domain, with the rest looked up from reference TRBV2 and TRBJ1-1, is EPEVTQTPSHQVTQMGQEVILRCVPISNHLYFYWYRQILGQKVEFLVSFYNNEISEKSEIFDDQFSVERPDGSNFTLKIRSTKLEDSAMYFCASTRRGTDRFLMNTEAFFGQGTRLTVV.

The J gene is TRBJ2-5, the V gene TRBV5-1, with TRBD2 as a possible D gene (5 bases). CDR1 is SGHRS and CDR2 is YFSETQ in the germline V gene. The CDR3 runs to 13 residues. V lost 3 bases and J lost 4, with 10 bases in between. The CDR3 spells CASSSEAGETQYF. CDR3 DNA: TGCGCCAGCAGCTCGGAGGCGGGAGAGACCCAGTACTTC.

This sequence joins TRBV11-3 and TRBJ1-1; 8 bases line up with TRBD1. V lost 6 bases and J lost 4; bases outside the gene matches: 4. The CDR3 is made up of 13 amino acids. From germline, CDR1 is SGHNT and CDR2 YENEEA. CDR3 sequence (DNA): TGTGCCAGCAGATCTACAGGGGGCACTGAAGCTTTCTTT. Translating gives CASRSTGGTEAFF.

This chain links TRBV5-1 with TRBJ2-2, with TRBD2 matching 10 bases. After removal of 4 bases from V and 1 base from J, the junction contained 4 bases not matched to a gene. The germline V gene has CDR1 SGHRS and CDR2 YFSETQ. The CDR3 is 16 amino acids. CDR3 sequence: CASSPGLAMNTGELFF. For the CDR3, the DNA is TGCGCCAGCAGCCCGGGACTAGCGATGAACACCGGGGAGCTGTTTTTT.

This clone occurred a few times. V is TRBV5-1 and J is TRBJ1-1; a possible D gene is TRBD1 (6 bases). The CDR3 extends over 14 amino acids. V gave up 4 bases and J gave up 1 base, with 11 bases separating them. Per germline, CDR1 SGHRS and CDR2 YFSETQ. In DNA, the CDR3 is TGCGCCAGCAGCCCGAAACAGGGGAACACTGAAGCTTTCTTT. Translated: CASSPKQGNTEAFF.

This clone has just one count. The V gene is TRBV11-2, the J gene TRBJ1-6; D unresolved. The CDR3 has 14 amino acids. V lost 0 bases to trimming and J lost 7 bases, with 7 bases between them. The germline V gene has CDR1 SGHAT and CDR2 FQNNGV. This CDR3 reads CASSLEGSNSPLHF. The CDR3 coding sequence is TGTGCCAGCAGCTTAGAGGGCAGCAATTCACCCCTCCACTTT.